Listed here are 10 T cell receptor beta chains from one sample, sequenced in a study of post-analysis software for immune sequencing data. General observations from the study: About 5 TRBV segments (TRBV5-6, TRBV5-1 and TRBV20-1 among them) occurred more frequently in patients than in controls.

What these receptors recognize is not known. TCR beta cDNA libraries included unique molecular identifiers. From the PCR reads, TCRdb called clonotypes with MiXCR, one entry per CDR3 protein. The sample has roughly 620,000 distinct CDR3 sequences, roughly two fifths seen once. Sequenced input: blood. The receptor set was obtained from a girl aged 10-17 years with multiple sclerosis.

The CDR3 loop is CASSSRSNPGGYGYTF. CDR3 bases: TGTGCCAGCAGTTCACGCTCTAACCCAGGGGGATATGGCTACACCTTC. The chain combines TRBV12-3 or TRBV12-4 with TRBJ1-2; TRBD1 matches at 7 bases. V was pared by 4 bases and J by 5 bases, with 13 bases of the junction left unmatched. This CDR3 region has 16 residues.

This chain uses TRBV20-1 with TRBJ2-7, with D perhaps assigned TRBD1 or TRBD2 (5 bases each). The end of the DNA is better explained by TRBJ2-1, so the J call may be wrong. The CDR3 spans 14 residues. Germline V CDR1 and CDR2: DFQATT, SNEGSKA (reference sequence). For the CDR3, the DNA is TGCAGTGCTGGGCCGGGGACGCAGGGCAATGAGCAGTTCTTC. Residues: CSAGPGTQGNEQFF.

The rearrangement links TRBV4-1 to TRBJ2-7; tentatively, D is TRBD1 or TRBD2 (5 bases each). The ends were cut back, 4 bases at V and 3 bases at J, with 10 bases in the middle. This CDR3 spans 13 amino acids. Germline values: CDR1 MGHRA, CDR2 YSYEKL. CDR3 in amino acids: CASSPRDDYEQYF. The CDR3 region has the DNA TGCGCCAGCAGCCCCCGGGACGACTACGAGCAGTACTTC.

In this sample, this clonotype turned up a few times. The CDR3 sequence: CSVLGTSGSSYEQYF. The CDR3 nucleotides read TGCAGCGTCCTGGGGACTAGCGGGAGCTCCTACGAGCAGTACTTC. The rearrangement links TRBV29-1 to TRBJ2-7, with 14 bases that match TRBD2. With V trimmed by 6 bases and J by 0 bases, 4 bases remained unmatched. The CDR3 sequence is 15 residues long. Per germline, CDR1 SQVTM and CDR2 ANQGSEA.

The CDR3 region has the DNA TGTGCCAGCAGCTGGGACAGGGGGGCAGATACGCAGTATTTT. This codes for CASSWDRGADTQYF. This rearrangement joins TRBV7-8 to TRBJ2-3; the match to TRBD1 covers 11 bases. Germline loops: CDR1 SGHVS, CDR2 FQNEAQ. CDR3 length equals 14 residues. V was pared by 4 bases and J by 4 bases, with 1 base of the junction left unmatched.

The V gene is TRBV21-1, the J gene TRBJ1-5. TRBV21-1 is shown as a pseudogene. The CDR3 has 14 residues. The DNA for the CDR3 is TGTGCCAGCAGCAAAGGGGGTCTTTTTCAGCCCCAGCATTTT. Amino acid sequence: CASSKGGLFQPQHF.

V usage is TRBV9 and J usage is TRBJ1-2; D not resolved. V was trimmed by 0 bases and J by 2 bases, leaving 5 bases between them. Per germline, CDR1 SGDLS and CDR2 YYNGEE. This CDR3 is built from 13 residues. As DNA, the CDR3 is TGTGCCAGCAGCGTAGGAGTGAACTATGGCTACACCTTC. Translation: CASSVGVNYGYTF.

This clonotype was seen a few times. V and J are TRBV12-3 or TRBV12-4 and TRBJ1-2, with D possibly being TRBD1 (5 bases). Trimming stripped 7 bases from V and 6 bases from J, with 12 bases between. This CDR3 spans 12 amino acids. CDR3 loop: CASTHGADGYTF. The CDR3 region has the DNA TGTGCCAGCACCCACGGGGCAGATGGCTACACCTTC.

This clonotype came up a few times. The CDR3 nucleotides read TGCAGTGCTATGTGGAGGAAGGGCTCCAAAAACATTCAGTACTTC. Residues: CSAMWRKGSKNIQYF. This chain links TRBV20-1 with TRBJ2-4; tentative D call: TRBD2 (5 bases). This CDR3 has 15 residues. The V end lost 4 bases, the J end lost 2 bases, and 15 bases lay between the germline ends. Germline assignment: CDR1 DFQATT and CDR2 SNEGSKA (reference sequence).

The chain is built from TRBV5-1 and TRBJ2-3; 8 bases are shared with TRBD2. The germline V gene has CDR1 SGHRS and CDR2 YFSETQ. This CDR3 comprises 16 residues. V was pared by 4 bases and J by 3 bases, with 10 bases of the junction left unmatched. The CDR3 DNA reads TGCGCCAGCAGCGTAGGGAGCGGGAGAGGAACAGATACGCAGTATTTT. Translation: CASSVGSGRGTDTQYF.